The rows below give T cell receptor beta chains drawn from one sample of a study of identical twins. Using its own MiXCR run on the 5' RACE reads, TCRdb lists one record per CDR3 protein. The sample carries under 350,000 distinct CDR3 sequences, roughly 9.7% recorded once. These data were also reused for a study on yellow fever vaccine responses in identical twins.

Sequencing input: CD8+ T cells sorted from blood. These receptors were taken from a woman aged 18-29 years in good health. The CDR3 runs from the conserved cysteine through the conserved F or W. D genes are given only for firm matches. Size values are once, few and many counts, or a class for expanded clones, and some rows have none.

CDR3	DNA	size	V	D	J
CASSLWATEAFF	TGTGCCAGCAGCTTATGGGCAACCGAAGCTTTCTTT	many	TRBV28	.	TRBJ1-1
CASSYPGSTEAFF	TGTGCCAGCAGCTACCCAGGGAGCACTGAAGCTTTCTTT	few	TRBV7-9	.	TRBJ1-1
CASSYRQEGVEQFF	TGCGCCAGCAGCTACCGACAGGAGGGGGTCGAGCAGTTCTTC	many	TRBV5-1	.	TRBJ2-1
CASSNQGARQPQHF	TGTGCCAGCAGCAACCAGGGGGCAAGGCAGCCCCAGCATTTT	few	TRBV7-3	TRBD1	TRBJ1-5
CASATRVINEQFF	TGTGCCAGCGCCACTAGGGTTATCAATGAGCAGTTCTTC	.	TRBV28	.	TRBJ2-1
CASSLGSELSYEQYF	TGCGCCAGCAGCTTGGGATCAGAACTTTCCTACGAGCAGTACTTC	many	TRBV5-1	.	TRBJ2-7
CSARGGDTQYF	TGCAGTGCTAGGGGGGGAGATACGCAGTATTTT	.	TRBV20-1	.	TRBJ2-3
CASSHGQAASPTEQYF	TGTGCCAGCAGTCATGGACAGGCCGCCTCTCCTACGGAGCAGTACTTC	many	TRBV6-1	TRBD1	TRBJ2-7
CASSPAGGREQYF	TGTGCCAGCAGCCCAGCGGGGGGGAGGGAGCAGTACTTC	.	TRBV7-6	TRBD2	TRBJ2-7
CSAIGLAGLYEQYF	TGCAGTGCTATAGGACTAGCGGGACTCTACGAGCAGTACTTC	few	TRBV20-1	TRBD2	TRBJ2-7
CASSAPGLAAEQYF	TGTGCCAGCAGTGCGCCGGGACTAGCGGCCGAGCAGTACTTC	many	TRBV12-3/TRBV12-4	TRBD2	TRBJ2-7
CSARTGDSSYNEQFF	TGCAGTGCTAGGACAGGTGATAGCTCCTACAATGAGCAGTTCTTC	few	TRBV20-1	.	TRBJ2-1
CATSSVGADTEAFF	TGTGCCACCAGCTCTGTCGGGGCGGACACTGAAGCTTTCTTT	.	TRBV15	.	TRBJ1-1
CATSTSLTSGSLNEQFF	TGTGCCACCAGTACCAGCCTGACTAGCGGGAGCCTCAATGAGCAGTTCTTC	many	TRBV24-1	TRBD2	TRBJ2-1
CASMSGREGYTF	TGCGCCAGCATGTCCGGGCGAGAGGGCTACACCTTC	many	TRBV5-1	.	TRBJ1-2
CASSSYATSAILGEETQYF	TGTGCCAGCAGTTCCTATGCGACTAGCGCTATCCTGGGGGAAGAGACCCAGTACTTC	many	TRBV12-3/TRBV12-4	TRBD2	TRBJ2-5
CASSRDRPPQHF	TGTGCCAGCAGTAGGGACCGTCCGCCCCAGCATTTT	few	TRBV12-3/TRBV12-4	.	TRBJ1-5
CSARVGLAGSYEQYF	TGCAGTGCTAGAGTGGGTCTAGCGGGTTCCTACGAGCAGTACTTC	few	TRBV20-1	TRBD2	TRBJ2-7
CASSQDREFHEQYF	TGTGCCAGCAGCCAAGATCGAGAGTTCCACGAGCAGTACTTC	many	TRBV3-1	.	TRBJ2-7
CASSTTSLLHYEQYF	TGTGCCAGCAGTACGACTAGCCTCCTTCACTACGAGCAGTACTTC	many	TRBV12-3/TRBV12-4	TRBD2	TRBJ2-7
CASSFAPMGLQETQYF	TGTGCCAGCAGTTTTGCCCCAATGGGACTCCAAGAGACCCAGTACTTC	few	TRBV12-3/TRBV12-4	.	TRBJ2-5
CASSQARGQGTPYEQYF	TGTGCCAGCAGCCAAGCCAGGGGACAGGGGACTCCCTACGAGCAGTACTTC	.	TRBV4-2	TRBD1	TRBJ2-7
CATSRDHGQGEFF	TGTGCCACCAGCAGAGACCATGGACAGGGGGAGTTCTTC	many	TRBV15	TRBD1	TRBJ2-1
CASSVHPTNEKLFF	TGTGCCAGCAGTGTACATCCAACTAATGAAAAACTGTTTTTT	many	TRBV6-1	.	TRBJ1-4
CASSFGGVTYEQYF	TGTGCCAGCAGCTTCGGAGGGGTCACCTACGAGCAGTACTTC	few	TRBV11-2	.	TRBJ2-7
CASSVEGLAGPGGADTQYF	TGTGCCAGCAGCGTAGAGGGGCTAGCGGGCCCTGGAGGGGCAGATACGCAGTATTTT	few	TRBV9	TRBD2	TRBJ2-3
CASSPIGQGRQPQHF	TGTGCCAGCAGTCCAATCGGACAGGGTCGGCAGCCCCAGCATTTT	many	TRBV28	TRBD1	TRBJ1-5
CASSVVKVGTSAMHNEQFF	TGTGCCAGCAGCGTAGTTAAGGTGGGGACTAGCGCAATGCACAATGAGCAGTTCTTC	many	TRBV9	TRBD2	TRBJ2-1
CASSEWALNEQFF	TGTGCCAGCAGTGAATGGGCTCTCAATGAGCAGTTCTTC	few	TRBV2	.	TRBJ2-1
CASSLGGEPYEQYF	TGTGCCAGCAGCTTAGGTGGGGAACCTTACGAGCAGTACTTC	many	TRBV13	.	TRBJ2-7
CASSQDILTMQFF	TGCGCCAGCAGCCAAGATATTTTGACTATGCAGTTCTTC	.	TRBV4-3	.	TRBJ2-1
CASSLRRNQQGDSYEQYF	TGTGCCAGCAGCCTGCGGCGGAACCAACAGGGGGACTCCTACGAGCAGTACTTC	few	TRBV7-3	TRBD1	TRBJ2-7
CSVVHLGQGVVGYTF	TGCAGCGTTGTTCATCTGGGACAGGGAGTGGTTGGCTACACCTTC	few	TRBV29-1	TRBD1	TRBJ1-2
CASSRDRVPSYEQYF	TGCGCCAGCAGCCGAGACAGGGTACCCTCCTACGAGCAGTACTTC	.	TRBV4-3	TRBD1	TRBJ2-7
CASSFTGGANEQFF	TGTGCCAGCAGCTTTACCGGGGGGGCAAATGAGCAGTTCTTC	few	TRBV7-9	TRBD2	TRBJ2-1
CASSLVSHQETQYF	TGTGCCAGCAGCCTGGTGTCCCACCAAGAGACCCAGTACTTC	few	TRBV11-2	.	TRBJ2-5
CSAREFGGLTGDPREQFF	TGCAGTGCTAGAGAGTTCGGGGGGCTTACAGGGGATCCCAGGGAGCAGTTCTTC	.	TRBV20-1	.	TRBJ2-1
CSVQTGGPNEQFF	TGCAGCGTCCAGACAGGGGGGCCCAATGAGCAGTTCTTC	many	TRBV29-1	TRBD1	TRBJ2-1
CASSPGTSGSSGTDTQYF	TGTGCCAGCAGCCCCGGGACTAGCGGGAGTTCGGGCACAGATACGCAGTATTTT	many	TRBV13	TRBD2	TRBJ2-3
CASSLGLAEPLSYVQYF	TGTGCCAGCAGCTTAGGCCTAGCGGAACCCCTCTCCTACGTGCAGTACTTC	.	TRBV7-2	TRBD2	TRBJ2-7
CSVLSNTGELFF	TGCAGCGTTCTATCGAATACCGGGGAGCTGTTTTTT	many	TRBV29-1	.	TRBJ2-2